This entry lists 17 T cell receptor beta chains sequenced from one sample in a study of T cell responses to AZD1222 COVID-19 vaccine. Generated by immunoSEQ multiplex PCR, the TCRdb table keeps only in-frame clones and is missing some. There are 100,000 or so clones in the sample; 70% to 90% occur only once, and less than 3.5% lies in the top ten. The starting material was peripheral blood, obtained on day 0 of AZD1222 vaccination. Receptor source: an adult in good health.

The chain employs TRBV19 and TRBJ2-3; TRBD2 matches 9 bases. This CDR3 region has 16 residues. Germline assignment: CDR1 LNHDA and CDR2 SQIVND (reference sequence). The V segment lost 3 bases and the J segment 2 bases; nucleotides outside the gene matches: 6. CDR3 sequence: CASSIVAGGPTDTQYF. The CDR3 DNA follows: TGTGCCAGTAGTATCGTCGCGGGAGGGCCCACAGATACGCAGTATTTT.

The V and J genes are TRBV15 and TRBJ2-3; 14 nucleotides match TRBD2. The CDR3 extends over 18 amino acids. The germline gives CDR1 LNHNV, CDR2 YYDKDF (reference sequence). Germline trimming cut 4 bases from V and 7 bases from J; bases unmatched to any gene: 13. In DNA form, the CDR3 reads TGTGCCACCAGCAACCCGGGACTAGCGGGGGTTGCTTCCCATACGCAGTATTTT. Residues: CATSNPGLAGVASHTQYF.

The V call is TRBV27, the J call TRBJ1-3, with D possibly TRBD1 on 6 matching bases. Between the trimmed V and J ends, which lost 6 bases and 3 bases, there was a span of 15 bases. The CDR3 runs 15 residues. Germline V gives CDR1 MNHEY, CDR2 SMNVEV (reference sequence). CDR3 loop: CASSQVQGGGNTIYF. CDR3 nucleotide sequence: TGTGCCAGCAGCCAAGTACAGGGCGGTGGAAACACCATATATTTT.

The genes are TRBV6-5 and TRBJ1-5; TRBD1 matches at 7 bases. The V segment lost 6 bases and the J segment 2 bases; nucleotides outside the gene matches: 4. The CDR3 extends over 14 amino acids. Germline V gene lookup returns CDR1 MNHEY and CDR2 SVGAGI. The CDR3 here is CASRGTVGNQPQHF. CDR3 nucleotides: TGTGCCAGCAGGGGGACAGTGGGCAATCAGCCCCAGCATTTT.

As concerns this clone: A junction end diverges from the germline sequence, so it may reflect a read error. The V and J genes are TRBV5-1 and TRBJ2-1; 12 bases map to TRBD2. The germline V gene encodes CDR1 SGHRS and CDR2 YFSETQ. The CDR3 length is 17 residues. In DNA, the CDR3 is TGTGCCAGCAGCTTGAATCCCGCTAGCGGGAGGGGGAATGAGCAGTTCTTC. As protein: CASSLNPASGRGNEQFF. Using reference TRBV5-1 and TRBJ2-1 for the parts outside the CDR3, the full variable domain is KAGVTQTPRYLIKTRGQQVTLSCSPISGHRSVSWYQQTPGQGLQFLFEYFSETQRNKGNFPGRFSGRQFSNSRSEMNVSTLELGDSALYLCASSLNPASGRGNEQFFGPGTRLTVL.

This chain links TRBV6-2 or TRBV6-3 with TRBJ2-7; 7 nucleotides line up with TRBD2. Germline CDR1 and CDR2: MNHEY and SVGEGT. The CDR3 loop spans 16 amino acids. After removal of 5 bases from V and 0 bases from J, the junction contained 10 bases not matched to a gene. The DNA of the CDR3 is TGTGCCAGCAGTCAAATTTTGAGGACTAGCTCCTACGAGCAGTACGTC. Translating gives CASSQILRTSSYEQYV.

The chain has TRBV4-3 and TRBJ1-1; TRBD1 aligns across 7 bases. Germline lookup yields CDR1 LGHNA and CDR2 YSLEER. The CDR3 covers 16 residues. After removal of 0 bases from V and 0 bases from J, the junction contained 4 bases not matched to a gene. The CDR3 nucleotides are TGCGCCAGCAGCCAAGATCGGACAGGACTGAACACTGAAGCTTTCTTT. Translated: CASSQDRTGLNTEAFF.

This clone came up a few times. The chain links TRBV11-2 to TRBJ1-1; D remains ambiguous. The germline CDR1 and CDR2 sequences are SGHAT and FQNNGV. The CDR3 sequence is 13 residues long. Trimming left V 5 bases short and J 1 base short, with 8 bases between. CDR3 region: CASSRTSNTEAFF. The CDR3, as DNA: TGTGCCAGCAGCCGTACATCGAACACTGAAGCTTTCTTT.

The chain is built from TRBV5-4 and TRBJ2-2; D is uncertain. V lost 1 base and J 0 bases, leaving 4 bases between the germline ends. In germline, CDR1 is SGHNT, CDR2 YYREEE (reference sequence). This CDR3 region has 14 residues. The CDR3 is CASSLRANTGELFF. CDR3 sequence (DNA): TGTGCCAGCAGCTTGAGGGCGAACACCGGGGAGCTGTTTTTT.

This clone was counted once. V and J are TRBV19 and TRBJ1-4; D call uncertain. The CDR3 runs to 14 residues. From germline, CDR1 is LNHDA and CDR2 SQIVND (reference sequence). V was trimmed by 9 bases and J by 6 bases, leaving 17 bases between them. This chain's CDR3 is CASKDLNGDEKLFF. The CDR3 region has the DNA TGTGCCAGCAAAGATCTGAATGGGGATGAAAAACTGTTTTTT.

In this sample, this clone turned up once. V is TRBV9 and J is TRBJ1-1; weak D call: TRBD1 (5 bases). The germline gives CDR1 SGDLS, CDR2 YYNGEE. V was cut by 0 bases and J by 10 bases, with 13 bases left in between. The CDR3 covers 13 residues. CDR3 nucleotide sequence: TGTGCCAGCAGCGTAGTTCAGGGAATCGGAGCTTTCTTT. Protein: CASSVVQGIGAFF.

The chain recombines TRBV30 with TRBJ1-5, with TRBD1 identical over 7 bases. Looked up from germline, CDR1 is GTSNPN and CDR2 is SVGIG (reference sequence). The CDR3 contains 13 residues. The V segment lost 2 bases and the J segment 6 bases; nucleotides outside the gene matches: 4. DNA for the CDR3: TGTGCCTGGAGTACACAGGGGACTCAGCCCCAGCATTTT. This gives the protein CAWSTQGTQPQHF.

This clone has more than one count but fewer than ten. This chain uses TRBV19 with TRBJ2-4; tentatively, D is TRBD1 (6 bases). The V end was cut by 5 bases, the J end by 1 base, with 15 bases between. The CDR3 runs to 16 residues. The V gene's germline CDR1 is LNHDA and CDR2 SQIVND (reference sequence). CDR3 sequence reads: CASSGYRVEAKNIQYF. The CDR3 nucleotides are TGTGCCAGTAGTGGATACAGGGTTGAGGCCAAAAACATTCAGTACTTC.

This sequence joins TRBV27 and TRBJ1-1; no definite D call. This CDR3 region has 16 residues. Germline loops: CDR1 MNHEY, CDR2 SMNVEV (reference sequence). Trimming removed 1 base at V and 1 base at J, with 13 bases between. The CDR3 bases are TGTGCCAGCAGTTTATTGTGGGAGGGCCCGAACACTGAAGCTTTCTTT. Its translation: CASSLLWEGPNTEAFF.

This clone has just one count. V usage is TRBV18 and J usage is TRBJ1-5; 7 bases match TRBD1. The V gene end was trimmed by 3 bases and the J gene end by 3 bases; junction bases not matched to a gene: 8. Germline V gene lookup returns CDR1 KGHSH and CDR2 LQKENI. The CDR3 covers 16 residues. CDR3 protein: CASSPVRDSLNQPQHF. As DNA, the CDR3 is TGTGCCAGCTCACCGGTTAGGGACAGCCTCAATCAGCCCCAGCATTTT.

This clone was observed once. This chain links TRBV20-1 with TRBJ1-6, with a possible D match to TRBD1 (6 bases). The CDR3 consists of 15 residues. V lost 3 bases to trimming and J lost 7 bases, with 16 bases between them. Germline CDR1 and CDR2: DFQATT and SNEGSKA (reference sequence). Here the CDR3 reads CSASKGGGGNSPLHF. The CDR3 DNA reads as TGCAGTGCTAGTAAGGGAGGGGGAGGAAATTCACCCCTCCACTTT.

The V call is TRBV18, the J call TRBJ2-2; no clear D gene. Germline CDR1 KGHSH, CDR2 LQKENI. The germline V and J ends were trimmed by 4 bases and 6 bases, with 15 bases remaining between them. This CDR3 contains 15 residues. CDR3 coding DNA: TGTGCCAGCTCACAACTCCCAAGTCCCTCCGGGGAGCTGTTTTTT. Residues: CASSQLPSPSGELFF.